This section outlines one T cell receptor (beta chain) sequence together with its context. Assay used: immunoSEQ multiplex PCR; TCRdb lists only in-frame clones, some missing. Of about 12,000 clones in the sample, roughly two thirds are singletons; the top ten hold around 30%. These data are taken from a study of ipilimumab plus nivolumab after autologous stem cell transplantation. Study information: Patients received a median of roughly 5 ipilimumab and eight or nine nivolumab doses. Both relapsed and primary refractory DLBCL were included.

Checkpoint therapy with ipilimumab 1 mg/kg began 14 to 28 days after transplant. Through week 26, nivolumab 3 mg/kg IV was given weeks 1, 4, 7, 10, then biweekly. The CDR3 length is 11 residues. Germline assignment: CDR1 SEHNR and CDR2 FQNEAQ (reference sequence). Sequences were derived from PBMCs, sampled in a trial of ipilimumab plus nivolumab as post-transplant consolidation. The rearrangement uses TRBV7-9 and TRBJ2-5; no clear D gene. Judging by the DNA end, TRBJ2-7 fits better; the J call may be wrong. The clonotype originates from a male donor with diffuse large B-cell lymphoma. This CDR3 reads CASSSAYEQYF. The CDR3 DNA reads as TGTGCCAGCAGCTCTGCCTACGAGCAGTACTTC.